This entry lists 20 T cell receptor beta chains sequenced from one sample in a study of blood T cell repertoires in COVID-19. Clones were sequenced by immunoSEQ multiplex PCR, and TCRdb holds only the in-frame ones, with some missing. The table has roughly 430,000 clones, about 88% seen once. Sequencing used PBMCs or T cells enriched from blood (not recorded which). The receptors shown here come from a young woman who had been exposed to COVID-19.

This clone was recorded a few times. V usage is TRBV12-3 or TRBV12-4 and J usage is TRBJ1-4; TRBD1 might be the D (5 bases). With 8 bases removed from V and 8 bases from J, the gap between germline ends came to 15 bases. CDR3 length: 13 residues. The CDR3 spells CASRGGGREKLFF. The DNA of the CDR3 is TGTGCCAGCCGGGGGGGAGGGCGAGAAAAACTGTTTTTT.

The J gene is TRBJ1-1, the V gene TRBV5-1; D call uncertain. The CDR3 has 13 residues. V was cut by 3 bases and J by 2 bases, with 8 bases left in between. Germline V gene data show CDR1 as SGHRS and CDR2 as YFSETQ. The CDR3 protein is CASSSQVNTEAFF. The CDR3 nucleotides read TGCGCCAGCAGCTCCCAGGTTAACACTGAAGCTTTCTTT.

The genes are TRBV2 and TRBJ2-2, with 7 bases lining up with TRBD2. This CDR3 is 20 amino acids long. Germline CDR1 SNHLY, CDR2 FYNNEI. The V and J ends lost 6 bases and 3 bases, in that order; junction bases with no gene match: 22. The CDR3 DNA is TGTGCCAGCAGAAAAGGACTAGGATCCCCCCTATCAGACTACACCGGGGAGCTGTTTTTT. This codes for CASRKGLGSPLSDYTGELFF.

The J gene is TRBJ1-2, the V gene TRBV11-2; 7 bases align to TRBD1. The ends lost 1 base at V and 2 bases at J; junction bases unmatched: 4. This CDR3 is built from 15 residues. Germline CDR1 reads SGHAT; CDR2 reads FQNNGV. DNA of the CDR3: TGTGCCAGCAGCTTAGGACAGGGAACGAACTATGGCTACACCTTC. It specifies CASSLGQGTNYGYTF. Variable domain in full (rest from reference TRBV11-2 and TRBJ1-2): EAGVAQSPRYKIIEKRQSVAFWCNPISGHATLYWYQQILGQGPKLLIQFQNNGVVDDSQLPKDRFSAERLKGVDSTLKIQPAKLEDSAVYLCASSLGQGTNYGYTFGSGTRLTVV.

This chain joins TRBV28 and TRBJ2-5, with 9 nucleotides matching TRBD2. CDR3 length equals 14 residues. Germline V gene sequence: CDR1 MDHEN, CDR2 SYDVKM. The ends lost 7 bases at V and 2 bases at J; junction bases unmatched: 5. For the CDR3, the DNA is TGTGCCAGCATGCTAGCGGGGAATCAAGAGACCCAGTACTTC. Protein sequence: CASMLAGNQETQYF.

This rearrangement joins TRBV7-3 to TRBJ2-1; 9 bases are a match to TRBD2. Trimming at V came to 2 bases and at J to 4 bases, leaving 6 bases not matched to a gene. Germline values: CDR1 SGHTA, CDR2 FQGTGA. The CDR3 has 16 amino acids. The CDR3 spells CASSLEAGGSYNEQFF. The CDR3 DNA is TGTGCCAGCAGCTTAGAAGCGGGGGGCAGTTACAATGAGCAGTTCTTC.

V usage is TRBV5-6 and J usage is TRBJ2-7; perhaps TRBD1 as D (5 bases). CDR3 length equals 13 residues. The germline gives CDR1 SGHDT, CDR2 YYEEEE. V shed 2 bases and J shed 2 bases, with 8 bases lying between them. The CDR3 DNA sequence: TGTGCCAGCAGCTTCGGCAGGGCCTACGAGCAGTACTTC. It encodes CASSFGRAYEQYF.

The rearrangement links TRBV28 to TRBJ2-2; TRBD1 agrees at 10 bases. CDR1 and CDR2 (germline): MDHEN, SYDVKM. The CDR3 spans 18 residues. With 7 bases clipped from V and 0 bases from J, the junction kept 11 bases outside the gene matches. The chain's CDR3 is CASTEGGTGAANTGELFF. The CDR3 nucleotides read TGTGCCAGCACCGAAGGGGGGACAGGGGCCGCGAACACCGGGGAGCTGTTTTTT. The whole variable domain, filled in from reference TRBV28 and TRBJ2-2, reads DVKVTQSSRYLVKRTGEKVFLECVQDMDHENMFWYRQDPGLGLRLIYFSYDVKMKEKGDIPEGYSVSREKKERFSLILESASTNQTSMYLCASTEGGTGAANTGELFFGEGSRLTVL.

The chain uses TRBV4-1 and TRBJ2-5; 7 bases line up with TRBD2. The germline V gene has CDR1 MGHRA and CDR2 YSYEKL. V was clipped by 4 bases and J by 4 bases; unmatched bases: 9. The CDR3 extends over 15 amino acids. CDR3 region: CASSPTRLAAETQYF. The CDR3 DNA is TGCGCCAGCAGCCCTACTAGGCTAGCGGCAGAGACCCAGTACTTC.

The chain carries TRBV15 and TRBJ1-2; possibly TRBD1 for D (6 bases). From germline, CDR1 is LNHNV and CDR2 YYDKDF (reference sequence). Trimming took off 0 bases at V and 5 bases at J, with 10 bases between the two ends. There are 14 residues in the CDR3. CDR3 sequence reads: CATSRDGTGYGYTF. CDR3 bases: TGTGCCACCAGCAGAGATGGAACAGGGTATGGCTACACCTTC.

The V call is TRBV11-2, the J call TRBJ2-3; 9 nucleotides agree with TRBD1. The J segment lost 0 bases and the V segment lost 2 bases, leaving 9 bases of the junction unmatched. Germline CDR1 is SGHAT and CDR2 is FQNNGV. The CDR3 totals 18 residues. The CDR3 loop is CASSLKPKGTGSTDTQYF. CDR3 nucleotides: TGTGCCAGCAGCTTAAAGCCTAAAGGGACAGGGAGCACAGATACGCAGTATTTT.

This chain uses TRBV19 with TRBJ2-3, with a weak D call TRBD1 (6 bases). V lost 6 bases and J lost 1, with 11 bases in between. The CDR3 has 14 amino acids. Germline V lookup: CDR1 LNHDA, CDR2 SQIVND (reference sequence). CDR3 in amino acids: CASRPRGGTDTQYF. CDR3 DNA sequence: TGTGCCAGTAGGCCCAGGGGCGGCACAGATACGCAGTATTTT.

V and J are TRBV5-5 and TRBJ1-5; the match to TRBD1 covers 9 bases. The germline V gene has CDR1 SGHKS and CDR2 YYEKEE (reference sequence). The CDR3 sequence is 16 residues long. J was trimmed by 2 bases and V by 3 bases; bases with no gene match: 6. The CDR3 nucleotides read TGTGCCAGCAGCTATAATGGGGACAGGGGCAATCAGCCCCAGCATTTT. Encoded protein: CASSYNGDRGNQPQHF.

The V call is TRBV10-3, the J call TRBJ1-5, with D unclear. Germline lookup yields CDR1 ENHRY and CDR2 SYGVKD. The CDR3 spans 14 residues. V dropped 4 bases and J dropped 0 bases, with 7 bases sitting between them. The CDR3 DNA is TGTGCCATCAGTGGGGAGCCTAGCAATCAGCCCCAGCATTTT. It encodes CAISGEPSNQPQHF.

The chain has TRBV5-1 and TRBJ2-5, with 7 bases matching TRBD2. The germline V gene has CDR1 SGHRS and CDR2 YFSETQ. CDR3 size: 14 residues. V shed 4 bases and J 4 bases; nucleotides not matched to a gene: 7. CDR3: CASSALLAGETQYF. The CDR3 nucleotides read TGCGCCAGCAGCGCGTTATTAGCGGGAGAGACCCAGTACTTC.

Turning to this clone: Germline and junction disagree at one end, which may indicate a read error. The chain combines TRBV2 with TRBJ1-4; TRBD1 might be the D (5 bases). This CDR3 contains 12 residues. Germline loops: CDR1 SNHLY, CDR2 FYNNEI. This CDR3 reads CASRTADEKLFF. CDR3 coding DNA: TGTGCCAGCAGGACAGCCGATGAGAAACTGTTTTTT.

This clone was recorded only once. In DNA form, the CDR3 reads TGTGCCACCAGCAGATCGACTAGCGGGAGTGGCTCCTACAATGAGCAGTTCTTC. Translated: CATSRSTSGSGSYNEQFF. This chain joins TRBV15 and TRBJ2-1, with 12 bases that match TRBD2. V was clipped by 2 bases and J by 0 bases; unmatched bases: 5. Germline V gene data show CDR1 as LNHNV and CDR2 as YYDKDF (reference sequence). This CDR3 has 18 amino acids.

V usage is TRBV6-5 and J usage is TRBJ1-6; 8 bases line up with TRBD1. The length of the CDR3 is 14 residues. The V gene's germline CDR1 is MNHEY and CDR2 SVGAGI. The ends lost 6 bases at V and 6 bases at J; junction bases unmatched: 4. The CDR3 sequence: CASRPDRGNSPLHF. The CDR3 DNA sequence: TGTGCCAGCAGGCCCGACAGGGGTAATTCACCCCTCCACTTT.

The rearrangement links TRBV28 to TRBJ1-2, with 7 bases matching TRBD1. CDR1 and CDR2 (germline): MDHEN, SYDVKM. J gave up 4 bases and V 5 bases, and 4 bases lay outside the gene matches. CDR3 size: 13 residues. CDR3 sequence reads: CASSPGTVYGYTF. The CDR3 region has the DNA TGTGCCAGCAGTCCTGGGACAGTCTATGGCTACACCTTC.

This sequence joins TRBV6-5 and TRBJ2-3; D is unclear. V dropped 6 bases and J dropped 2 bases, with 12 bases sitting between them. Germline CDR1 and CDR2: MNHEY and SVGAGI. This CDR3 region has 14 residues. CDR3 sequence: CASSEPGFTDTQYF. CDR3 sequence (DNA): TGTGCCAGCAGCGAGCCAGGATTCACAGATACGCAGTATTTT.